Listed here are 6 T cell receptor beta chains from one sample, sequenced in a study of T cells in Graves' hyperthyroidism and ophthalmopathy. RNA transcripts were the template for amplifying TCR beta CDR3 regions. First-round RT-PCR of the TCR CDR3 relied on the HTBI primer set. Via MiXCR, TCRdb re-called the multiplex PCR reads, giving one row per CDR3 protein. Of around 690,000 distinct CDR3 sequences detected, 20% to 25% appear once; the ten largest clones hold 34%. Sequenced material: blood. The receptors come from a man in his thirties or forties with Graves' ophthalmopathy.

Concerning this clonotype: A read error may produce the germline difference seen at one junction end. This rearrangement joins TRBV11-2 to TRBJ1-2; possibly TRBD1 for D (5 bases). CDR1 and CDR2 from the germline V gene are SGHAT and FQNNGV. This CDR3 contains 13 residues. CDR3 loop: CASGFRASYGYTF. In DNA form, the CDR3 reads TGTGCCAGCGGCTTCAGGGCTTCCTATGGCTACACCTTC.

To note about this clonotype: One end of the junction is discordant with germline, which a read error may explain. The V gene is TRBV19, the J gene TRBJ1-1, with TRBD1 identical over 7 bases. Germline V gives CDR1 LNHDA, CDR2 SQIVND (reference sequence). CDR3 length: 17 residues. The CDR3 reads CTRVLTGLETMNTEAFF. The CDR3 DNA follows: TGTACCAGGGTACTGACAGGGTTGGAAACCATGAACACTGAAGCTTTCTTT.

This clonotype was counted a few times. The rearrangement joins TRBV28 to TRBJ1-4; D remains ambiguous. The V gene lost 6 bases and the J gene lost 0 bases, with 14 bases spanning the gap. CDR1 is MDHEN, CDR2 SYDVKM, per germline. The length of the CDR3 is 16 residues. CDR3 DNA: TGTGCCAGCAGCCCCCTAGGTTCAGCAACTAATGAAAAACTGTTTTTT. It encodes CASSPLGSATNEKLFF.

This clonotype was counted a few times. In DNA form, the CDR3 reads TGTGCCAGCAGCTCCGGAGGGAAAATTAATGAAAAACTGTTTTTT. Encoded protein: CASSSGGKINEKLFF. V is TRBV3-1 and J is TRBJ1-4; D is undetermined. Per germline, CDR1 LGHDT and CDR2 YNNKEL (reference sequence). This CDR3 region has 15 residues. Trimming left V 5 bases short and J 4 bases short, with 14 bases between.

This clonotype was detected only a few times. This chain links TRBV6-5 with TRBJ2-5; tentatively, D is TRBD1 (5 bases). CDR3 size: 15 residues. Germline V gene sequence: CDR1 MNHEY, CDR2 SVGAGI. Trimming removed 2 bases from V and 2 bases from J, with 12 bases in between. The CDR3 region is CASSYVGAGQETQYF. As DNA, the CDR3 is TGTGCCAGCAGTTACGTTGGGGCCGGACAAGAGACCCAGTACTTC.

The CDR3 bases are TGTGCCAGCAGCGATCCCTCGGGGGGCCGAAATTCACCCCTCCACTTT. It codes for CASSDPSGGRNSPLHF. The chain joins TRBV9 to TRBJ1-6, with D possibly being TRBD1 (6 bases). CDR1 and CDR2 (germline): SGDLS, YYNGEE. V lost 3 bases and J 7 bases, leaving 17 bases between the germline ends. The CDR3 consists of 16 residues.